These 32 T cell receptor beta chains were sequenced from one sample in a study of blood T cell repertoires in COVID-19. The assay was immunoSEQ multiplex PCR, and TCRdb's table has in-frame clones only and misses some. The data contain fewer than 300,000 clones, approximately 93% of them seen just once; the ten biggest clones take up approximately 2.1%. The source material was peripheral blood. These receptors were taken from a woman aged 25 to 39 with COVID-19, enrolled during active disease.

The chain joins TRBV28 to TRBJ1-1; possible D gene TRBD1, 6 bases. CDR1 is MDHEN, CDR2 SYDVKM, per germline. This CDR3 has 15 amino acids. With 0 bases removed from V and 4 bases from J, the gap between germline ends came to 12 bases. The DNA for the CDR3 is TGTGCCAGCAGTTTATGGGGCAGGGGAAGCACTGAAGCTTTCTTT. Encoded protein: CASSLWGRGSTEAFF.

The chain joins TRBV6-5 to TRBJ2-5; 11 bases are a match to TRBD2. Germline V gene lookup returns CDR1 MNHEY and CDR2 SVGAGI. V shed 7 bases and J 4 bases; nucleotides not matched to a gene: 8. The CDR3 spans 15 residues. The CDR3 reads CASMSSGRAGETQYF. The CDR3 nucleotides are TGTGCCAGCATGAGTAGCGGGAGGGCCGGAGAGACCCAGTACTTC.

With regard to this clone: This sample includes further DNA sequences coding for the same CDR3. The V call is TRBV19, the J call TRBJ1-1; D is uncertain. Between the trimmed V and J ends, which lost 1 base and 2 bases, there was a span of 8 bases. The CDR3 length is 14 residues. CDR1 LNHDA and CDR2 SQIVND come from the germline V gene (reference sequence). CDR3 in DNA: TGTGCCAGTAGTATAGGGGCCGCTAACACTGAAGCTTTCTTT. This sequence encodes CASSIGAANTEAFF.

The chain joins TRBV9 to TRBJ2-2, with TRBD1 as a possible D gene (5 bases). Trimming shortened V by 6 bases and J by 1 base, and 10 bases separated the two germline ends. CDR3 length: 14 amino acids. CDR1 and CDR2 (germline): SGDLS, YYNGEE. The CDR3 here is CASKKGKNTGELFF. The CDR3 region has the DNA TGTGCCAGCAAAAAGGGGAAGAACACCGGGGAGCTGTTTTTT.

CDR3 bases: TGTGCCAGTAGTTTGGGAACAGGATATAACTATGGCTACACCTTC. Translated: CASSLGTGYNYGYTF. The chain recombines TRBV19 with TRBJ1-2; tentatively, D is TRBD1 (5 bases). Germline V CDR1 and CDR2: LNHDA, SQIVND (reference sequence). V lost 5 bases, J lost 1 base, and 14 bases lay in between. This CDR3 has 15 amino acids.

The rearrangement uses TRBV3-1 (or the pseudogene TRBV3-2) and TRBJ1-4; TRBD1 matches at 8 bases. The junction had 10 bases not matched to a gene; V was cut back by 0 bases and J by 1 base. The length of the CDR3 is 19 residues. CDR1 and CDR2 (germline): LGHDT, YNNKEL (reference sequence). CDR3 in DNA: TGTGCCAGCAGCCAAGATCCTCAGGGGGCCGCGTTAACTAATGAAAAACTGTTTTTT. The encoded protein is CASSQDPQGAALTNEKLFF.

The V gene is TRBV6-5, the J gene TRBJ1-4, with no clear D. The V and J ends lost 6 bases and 8 bases respectively, with 19 bases between them. Per germline, CDR1 MNHEY and CDR2 SVGAGI. The CDR3 covers 15 residues. The CDR3 DNA sequence: TGTGCCAGCAGCCCCGAACATCGATCTCCCGAAAAACTGTTTTTT. This codes for CASSPEHRSPEKLFF.

This clone showed up just a few times. The chain carries TRBV5-4 and TRBJ2-1, with 10 nucleotides matching TRBD2. This CDR3 spans 16 amino acids. CDR1 is SGHNT, CDR2 YYREEE, per germline (reference sequence). Germline trimming cut 0 bases from V and 8 bases from J; bases unmatched to any gene: 8. As DNA, the CDR3 is TGTGCCAGCAGCTTGGCCGGGCTAGCGGGAGTCCATGAGCAGTTCTTC. As protein: CASSLAGLAGVHEQFF.

The chain links TRBV5-4 to TRBJ2-1; D is perhaps TRBD1 (5 bases). This CDR3 spans 16 amino acids. V was shortened by 0 bases and J by 0 bases, with 10 bases between the two germline ends. Germline values: CDR1 SGHNT, CDR2 YYREEE (reference sequence). CDR3 in amino acids: CASSLGRGSSYNEQFF. CDR3 nucleotide sequence: TGTGCCAGCAGCTTGGGTAGGGGAAGCTCCTACAATGAGCAGTTCTTC.

This chain joins TRBV28 and TRBJ1-1, with 10 bases aligning to TRBD1. CDR1 MDHEN and CDR2 SYDVKM come from the germline V gene. Trimming took 5 bases from V and 0 from J; bases not matched to a gene: 3. This CDR3 has 15 residues. The CDR3 loop reads CASSIGTGVNTEAFF. In nucleotides, the CDR3 is TGTGCCAGCAGTATCGGGACAGGGGTGAACACTGAAGCTTTCTTT.

J is TRBJ2-3 and V is TRBV7-3, with 7 positions matching TRBD1. The junction had 7 bases not matched to a gene; V was cut back by 2 bases and J by 5 bases. The CDR3 runs to 15 residues. CDR1 is SGHTA and CDR2 is FQGTGA in the germline V gene. DNA of the CDR3: TGTGCCAGCAGCTTATGGGGAAACAGGGGAGATACGCAGTATTTT. This gives the protein CASSLWGNRGDTQYF.

V gene TRBV10-1 combines with J gene TRBJ2-2, with D maybe TRBD2 (5 bases). This CDR3 has 14 residues. V shed 0 bases and J shed 5 bases, with 7 bases lying between them. Germline V CDR1 and CDR2: WNHNN, SYGVQD (reference sequence). The CDR3 DNA follows: TGCGCCAGCAGTGAGTCGAGAGGGACCGGGGAGCTGTTTTTT. The encoded protein is CASSESRGTGELFF.

This chain joins TRBV5-8 and TRBJ2-5; 7 positions match TRBD1. This CDR3 is built from 16 residues. CDR1 is SGHTS, CDR2 YDEGEE, per germline. The V gene end was trimmed by 3 bases and the J gene end by 5 bases; junction bases not matched to a gene: 13. The CDR3 bases are TGTGCCAGCAGCTGGGGGAGACAGGGCGGTTGGGAGACCCAGTACTTC. Protein: CASSWGRQGGWETQYF.

On this clone: This may be a read error: a much more frequent sequence differs by one nucleotide. V and J are TRBV6-2 or TRBV6-3 and TRBJ1-1; D uncertain. Per the germline V gene, CDR1 is MNHEY and CDR2 is SVGEGT. This CDR3 has 13 residues. V lost 0 bases, J lost 1 base, and 3 bases lay in between. The CDR3 here is CASSYSQNTEAFF. In nucleotides, the CDR3 is TGTGCCAGCAGTTACTCACAGAACACTGAAGCTTTCTTT.

The rearrangement joins TRBV5-1 to TRBJ2-5; D is perhaps TRBD1 (6 bases). V was clipped by 0 bases and J by 1 base, with 7 bases between them. CDR3 size: 14 residues. Germline V gene sequence: CDR1 SGHRS, CDR2 YFSETQ. The CDR3: CASSLGTAQETQYF. For the CDR3, the DNA is TGCGCCAGCAGCTTGGGGACAGCCCAAGAGACCCAGTACTTC.

The chain couples TRBV4-1 to TRBJ2-7; the D gene is possibly TRBD1 (6 bases). Trimming took 4 bases from V and 2 from J, leaving 18 bases between them. The germline CDR1 and CDR2 sequences are MGHRA and YSYEKL. There are 16 residues in the CDR3. The CDR3 nucleotides read TGCGCCAGCAGCCCCATGAGTCCAGGGGACCCCTACGAGCAGTACTTC. It translates to CASSPMSPGDPYEQYF.

V is TRBV6-5 and J is TRBJ2-3; D gene unclear. With 2 bases removed from V and 0 bases from J, the gap between germline ends came to 12 bases. Germline V gene lookup returns CDR1 MNHEY and CDR2 SVGAGI. CDR3 length: 16 residues. The CDR3 loop reads CASSYGSAVSTDTQYF. Written as DNA, the CDR3 is TGTGCCAGCAGTTACGGGTCGGCGGTAAGCACAGATACGCAGTATTTT.

This rearrangement joins TRBV27 to TRBJ1-1, with a weak D call TRBD1 (5 bases). Germline values: CDR1 MNHEY, CDR2 SMNVEV (reference sequence). Deletions cut 5 bases from V and 2 bases from J, with 9 bases between. The CDR3 totals 13 residues. The chain's CDR3 is CASSTRVNTEAFF. The CDR3 DNA is TGTGCCAGCAGTACCAGGGTTAACACTGAAGCTTTCTTT.

The chain employs TRBV7-9 and TRBJ2-1, with unresolved D. The CDR3 is 15 residues long. Trimming took off 1 base at V and 8 bases at J, with 15 bases between the two ends. The germline V gene has CDR1 SEHNR and CDR2 FQNEAQ (reference sequence). The CDR3 DNA follows: TGTGCCAGCAGCTTAGTCTGGGCAGGCAAGGATGAGCAGTTCTTC. Translation gives CASSLVWAGKDEQFF.

The V and J genes are TRBV19 and TRBJ2-7; 9 positions agree with TRBD1. With 5 bases clipped from V and 4 bases from J, the junction kept 3 bases outside the gene matches. The CDR3 loop spans 13 amino acids. The V gene's germline CDR1 is LNHDA and CDR2 SQIVND (reference sequence). In DNA, the CDR3 is TGTGCCAGTAGTTCCGGACAGGGGTACGAGCAGTACTTC. It encodes CASSSGQGYEQYF. Looking up the rest from reference TRBV19 and TRBJ2-7 gives the full variable domain: DGGITQSPKYLFRKEGQNVTLSCEQNLNHDAMYWYRQDPGQGLRLIYYSQIVNDFQKGDIAEGYSVSREKKESFPLTVTSAQKNPTAFYLCASSSGQGYEQYFGPGTRLTVT.

The chain recombines TRBV30 with TRBJ1-4, with TRBD1 matching over 11 bases. CDR1 GTSNPN and CDR2 SVGIG come from the germline V gene (reference sequence). The V and J ends lost 1 base and 3 bases, in that order; junction bases with no gene match: 10. This CDR3 has 18 amino acids. The chain's CDR3 is CAWSGVGQGALPNEKLFF. As DNA, the CDR3 is TGTGCCTGGAGTGGGGTAGGACAGGGGGCGCTTCCTAATGAAAAACTGTTTTTT.

The J gene is TRBJ2-2, the V gene TRBV15; TRBD1 agrees at 8 bases. Trimming at V came to 0 bases and at J to 7 bases, leaving 7 bases not matched to a gene. In germline, CDR1 is LNHNV, CDR2 YYDKDF (reference sequence). The length of the CDR3 is 16 residues. The CDR3 bases are TGTGCCACCAGCAGAGATCGAGTACAGGGGGGCGGGGAGCTGTTTTTT. Encoded protein: CATSRDRVQGGGELFF. The full variable domain, rest sourced from reference TRBV15 and TRBJ2-2, is DAMVIQNPRYQVTQFGKPVTLSCSQTLNHNVMYWYQQKSSQAPKLLFHYYDKDFNNEADTPDNFQSRRPNTSFCFLDIRSPGLGDTAMYLCATSRDRVQGGGELFFGEGSRLTVL.

The chain links TRBV7-9 to TRBJ1-2, with 10 positions matching TRBD1. The V segment lost 4 bases and the J segment 6 bases; nucleotides outside the gene matches: 5. Germline assignment: CDR1 SEHNR and CDR2 FQNEAQ (reference sequence). This CDR3 is 14 amino acids long. This CDR3 is CASSSWTGGNGYTF. For the CDR3, the DNA is TGTGCCAGCAGCTCCTGGACAGGGGGGAATGGCTACACCTTC.

The chain has TRBV7-9 and TRBJ2-5; TRBD2 matches at 7 bases. With V trimmed by 5 bases and J by 5 bases, 14 bases remained unmatched. CDR1 and CDR2 (germline): SEHNR, FQNEAQ (reference sequence). The CDR3 covers 16 residues. This CDR3 reads CASSNRLAIKWETQYF. CDR3 DNA sequence: TGTGCCAGCAGCAATAGACTAGCCATTAAGTGGGAGACCCAGTACTTC.

The chain joins TRBV5-1 to TRBJ2-5, with D possibly TRBD1 on 6 matching bases. In germline, CDR1 is SGHRS, CDR2 YFSETQ. The V end lost 1 base, the J end lost 5 bases, and 15 bases lay between the germline ends. The CDR3 consists of 15 residues. The chain's CDR3 is CASSLRSGVEETQYF. The CDR3 DNA follows: TGCGCCAGCAGCTTGCGGTCAGGGGTAGAGGAGACCCAGTACTTC.

The genes are TRBV5-1 and TRBJ2-3, with TRBD1 matching 11 bases. The CDR3 runs 16 residues. J lost 9 bases, V lost 1 base, and 10 bases had no gene match. Germline V gives CDR1 SGHRS, CDR2 YFSETQ. The CDR3 spells CASSLIGTGGLETQYF. The CDR3 coding sequence is TGCGCCAGCAGCTTGATTGGGACAGGGGGTTTAGAGACGCAGTATTTT.

This clone has only one observation. The same CDR3 can be traced to other DNA sequences in this sample. This chain links TRBV4-2 with TRBJ1-4; D not certain. CDR1 and CDR2 (germline): LGHNA, YNFKEQ. Trimming removed 1 base from V and 7 bases from J, with 7 bases in between. The CDR3 consists of 13 residues. CDR3 coding DNA: TGTGCCAGCAGCCAAGGGTCCGGTGAAAAACTGTTTTTT. It yields the protein CASSQGSGEKLFF.

This clone was observed a handful of times. The J gene is TRBJ1-2, the V gene TRBV19; D might be TRBD1 (5 bases). Germline-derived CDR1 and CDR2 are LNHDA and SQIVND (reference sequence). The CDR3 contains 15 residues. Deletions cut 6 bases from V and 2 bases from J, with 16 bases between. The CDR3 region is CASRPTQGANYGYTF. CDR3 DNA sequence: TGTGCCAGTAGACCTACACAAGGGGCGAACTATGGCTACACCTTC. Combining the CDR3 with reference TRBV19 and TRBJ1-2 gives the whole variable domain DGGITQSPKYLFRKEGQNVTLSCEQNLNHDAMYWYRQDPGQGLRLIYYSQIVNDFQKGDIAEGYSVSREKKESFPLTVTSAQKNPTAFYLCASRPTQGANYGYTFGSGTRLTVV.

This chain connects TRBV18 to TRBJ2-7, with TRBD1 as a possible D gene (5 bases). Deletions cut 3 bases from V and 5 bases from J, with 14 bases between. Per germline, CDR1 KGHSH and CDR2 LQKENI. This CDR3 region has 14 residues. CDR3 sequence reads: CASSPGQGTDEQYF. CDR3 nucleotides: TGTGCCAGCTCACCTGGGCAGGGTACCGACGAGCAGTACTTC.

This rearrangement joins TRBV7-9 to TRBJ1-6, with a weak D call TRBD1 (5 bases). Germline V gives CDR1 SEHNR, CDR2 FQNEAQ (reference sequence). The V end was cut by 6 bases, the J end by 6 bases, with 12 bases between. The CDR3 runs to 14 residues. CDR3 in amino acids: CASSLEGINSPLHF. CDR3 coding DNA: TGTGCCAGCAGTCTGGAGGGGATTAATTCACCCCTCCACTTT.

The gene calls are TRBV5-1 and TRBJ2-1; TRBD1 aligns across 8 bases. V shed 3 bases, J shed 5 bases, and the junction held 10 bases outside the gene matches. The CDR3 consists of 16 residues. Germline V gives CDR1 SGHRS, CDR2 YFSETQ. In DNA, the CDR3 is TGCGCCAGCAGCTGGACTCAGGGGGCTATAGACAATGAGCAGTTCTTC. Translation gives CASSWTQGAIDNEQFF.

This rearrangement joins TRBV5-6 to TRBJ2-7; 9 bases agree with TRBD1. Germline CDR1 and CDR2: SGHDT and YYEEEE. The junction had 7 bases not matched to a gene; V was cut back by 1 base and J by 2 bases. The CDR3 has 16 residues. The CDR3 coding sequence is TGTGCCAGCAGCTTGTCAGGTTGGACAGGGGCCTACGAGCAGTACTTC. Protein sequence: CASSLSGWTGAYEQYF.